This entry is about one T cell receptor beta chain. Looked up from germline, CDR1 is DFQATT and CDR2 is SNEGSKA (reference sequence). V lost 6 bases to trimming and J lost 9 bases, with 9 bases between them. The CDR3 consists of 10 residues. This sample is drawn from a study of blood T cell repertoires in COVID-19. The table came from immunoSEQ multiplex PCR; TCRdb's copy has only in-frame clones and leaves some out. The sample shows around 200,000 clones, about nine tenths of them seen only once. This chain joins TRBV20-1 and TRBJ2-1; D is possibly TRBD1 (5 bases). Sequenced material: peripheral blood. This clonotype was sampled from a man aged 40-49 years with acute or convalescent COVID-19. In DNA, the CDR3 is TGCAGTGCCTCCAGGGTTGAGCAGTTCTTC. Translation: CSASRVEQFF.